Each of the 3 T cell receptor beta chains below was sequenced from the same sample in a study of blood T cell repertoires in COVID-19. The protocol was immunoSEQ multiplex PCR, while the TCRdb copy is restricted to in-frame clones and leaves out a portion. The data hold about 310,000 clones, with roughly 87% observed a single time. Sample: PBMCs or T cells enriched from blood (not recorded which). Receptors originate from a woman aged 18-35 years who had recovered from COVID-19.

This chain joins TRBV7-8 and TRBJ1-5, with D possibly being TRBD1 (6 bases). Deletions cut 6 bases from V and 2 bases from J, with 11 bases between. Germline CDR1 and CDR2: SGHVS and FQNEAQ. The CDR3 sequence is 14 residues long. CDR3 nucleotides: TGTGCCAGCAGGACAGGTGTCGGCAATCAGCCCCAGCATTTT. This gives the protein CASRTGVGNQPQHF.

The rearrangement uses TRBV5-1 and TRBJ1-2; TRBD1 matches at 8 bases. This CDR3 is 13 amino acids long. The junction had 5 bases not matched to a gene; V was cut back by 3 bases and J by 7 bases. Germline V gene data show CDR1 as SGHRS and CDR2 as YFSETQ. Here the CDR3 reads CASSSDRASGYTF. In DNA form, the CDR3 reads TGCGCCAGCAGCTCGGACAGGGCTTCTGGCTACACCTTC.

DNA for the CDR3: TGTGCCAGCAGTCCGAATAGCTCTGGAAACACCATATATTTT. Its translation is CASSPNSSGNTIYF. The chain employs TRBV2 and TRBJ1-3, with no clear D. From germline, CDR1 is SNHLY and CDR2 FYNNEI. V gave up 5 bases and J gave up 0 bases, with 8 bases separating them. The CDR3 is 14 residues long. The variable domain in full, with the rest retrieved from reference TRBV2 and TRBJ1-3, is EPEVTQTPSHQVTQMGQEVILRCVPISNHLYFYWYRQILGQKVEFLVSFYNNEISEKSEIFDDQFSVERPDGSNFTLKIRSTKLEDSAMYFCASSPNSSGNTIYFGEGSWLTVV.